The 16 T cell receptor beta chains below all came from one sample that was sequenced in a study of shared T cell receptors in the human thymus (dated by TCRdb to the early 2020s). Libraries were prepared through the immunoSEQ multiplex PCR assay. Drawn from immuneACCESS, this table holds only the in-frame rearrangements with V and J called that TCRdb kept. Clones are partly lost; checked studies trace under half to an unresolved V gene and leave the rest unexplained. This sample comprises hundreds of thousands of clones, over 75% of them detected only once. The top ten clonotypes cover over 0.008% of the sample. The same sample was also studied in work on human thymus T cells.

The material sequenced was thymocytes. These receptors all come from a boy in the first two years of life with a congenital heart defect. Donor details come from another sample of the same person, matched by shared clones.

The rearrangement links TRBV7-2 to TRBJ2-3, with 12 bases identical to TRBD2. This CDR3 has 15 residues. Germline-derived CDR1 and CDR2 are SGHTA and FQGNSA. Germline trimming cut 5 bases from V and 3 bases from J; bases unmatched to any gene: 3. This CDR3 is CASSQLAGGTDTQYF. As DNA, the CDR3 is TGTGCCAGCAGCCAACTAGCGGGGGGAACAGATACGCAGTATTTT.

The DNA for the CDR3 is TGCGCCAGCAGCCAAGAAGGGGGTCGAGGGGGGGTAACAGATACGCAGTATTTT. Protein: CASSQEGGRGGVTDTQYF. The chain couples TRBV4-3 to TRBJ2-3, with D perhaps matching TRBD2 (7 bases). Germline loops: CDR1 LGHNA, CDR2 YSLEER. Trimming pared 0 bases from V and 3 bases from J, leaving 19 bases between. The CDR3 is made up of 18 amino acids.

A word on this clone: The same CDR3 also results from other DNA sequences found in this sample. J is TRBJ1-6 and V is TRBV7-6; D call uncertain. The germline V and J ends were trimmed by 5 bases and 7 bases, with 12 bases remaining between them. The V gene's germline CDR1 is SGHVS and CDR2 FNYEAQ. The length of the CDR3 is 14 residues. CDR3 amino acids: CASSHSRPNSPLHF. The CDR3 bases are TGTGCCAGCAGCCATTCCAGGCCAAATTCACCCCTCCACTTT.

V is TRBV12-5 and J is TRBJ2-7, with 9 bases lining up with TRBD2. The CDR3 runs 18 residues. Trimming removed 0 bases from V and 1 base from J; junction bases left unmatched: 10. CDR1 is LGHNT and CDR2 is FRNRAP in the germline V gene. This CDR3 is CASGLVKGRLAASYEQYF. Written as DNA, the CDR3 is TGTGCTAGTGGTTTGGTAAAAGGTAGACTAGCGGCATCCTACGAGCAGTACTTC.

The CDR3 bases are TGTGCCAGCAGCTTGGGGACAGGGAGGCCTCAGCCCCAGCATTTT. This encodes CASSLGTGRPQPQHF. V usage is TRBV5-6 and J usage is TRBJ1-5; 8 bases align to TRBD1. The V gene end was trimmed by 0 bases and the J gene end by 6 bases; junction bases not matched to a gene: 5. The CDR3 runs 15 residues. Germline values: CDR1 SGHDT, CDR2 YYEEEE.

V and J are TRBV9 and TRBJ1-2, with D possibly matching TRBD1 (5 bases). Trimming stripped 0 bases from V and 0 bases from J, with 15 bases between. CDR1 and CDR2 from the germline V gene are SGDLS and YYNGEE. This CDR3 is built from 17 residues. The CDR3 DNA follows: TGTGCCAGCAGCGTAGTGGAAGGGGAGGTCTCTAACTATGGCTACACCTTC. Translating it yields CASSVVEGEVSNYGYTF.

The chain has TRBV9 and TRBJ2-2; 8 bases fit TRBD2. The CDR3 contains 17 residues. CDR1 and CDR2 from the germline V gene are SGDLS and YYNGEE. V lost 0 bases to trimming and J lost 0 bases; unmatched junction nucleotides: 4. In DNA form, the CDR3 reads TGTGCCAGCAGCGTAGGGCGAGCGGGGGCGAACACCGGGGAGCTGTTTTTT. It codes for CASSVGRAGANTGELFF.

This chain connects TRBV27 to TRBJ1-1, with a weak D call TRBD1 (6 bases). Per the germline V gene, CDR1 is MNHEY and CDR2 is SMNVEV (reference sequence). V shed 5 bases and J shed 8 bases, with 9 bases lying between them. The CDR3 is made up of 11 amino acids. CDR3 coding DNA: TGTGCCAGCAGTCTCGGACAGGAAGCTTTCTTT. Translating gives CASSLGQEAFF.

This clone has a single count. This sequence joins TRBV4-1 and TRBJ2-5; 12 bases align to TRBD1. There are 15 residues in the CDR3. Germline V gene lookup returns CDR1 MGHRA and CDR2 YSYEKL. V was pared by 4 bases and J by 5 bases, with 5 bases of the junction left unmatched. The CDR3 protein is CASSRDRGLSETQYF. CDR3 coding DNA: TGCGCCAGCAGCCGGGACAGGGGGCTTTCGGAGACCCAGTACTTC.

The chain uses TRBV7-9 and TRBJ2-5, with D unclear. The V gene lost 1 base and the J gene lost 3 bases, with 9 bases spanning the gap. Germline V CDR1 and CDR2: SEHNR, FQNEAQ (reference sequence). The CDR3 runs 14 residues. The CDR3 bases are TGTGCCAGCAGCTTAGGAACATTTGAAGAGACCCAGTACTTC. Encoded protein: CASSLGTFEETQYF.

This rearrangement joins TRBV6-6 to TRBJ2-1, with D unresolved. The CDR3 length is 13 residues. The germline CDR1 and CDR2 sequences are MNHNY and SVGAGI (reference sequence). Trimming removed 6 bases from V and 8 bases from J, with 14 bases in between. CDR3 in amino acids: CASRPGSFYEQFF. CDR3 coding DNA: TGTGCCAGCAGGCCAGGATCTTTCTATGAGCAGTTCTTC.

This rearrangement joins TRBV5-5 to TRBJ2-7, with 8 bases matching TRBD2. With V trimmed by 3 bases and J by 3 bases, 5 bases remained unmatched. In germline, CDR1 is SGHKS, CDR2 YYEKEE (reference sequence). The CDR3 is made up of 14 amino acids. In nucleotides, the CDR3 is TGTGCCAGCAGCTGGACTAGCTTAGACTACGAGCAGTACTTC. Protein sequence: CASSWTSLDYEQYF.

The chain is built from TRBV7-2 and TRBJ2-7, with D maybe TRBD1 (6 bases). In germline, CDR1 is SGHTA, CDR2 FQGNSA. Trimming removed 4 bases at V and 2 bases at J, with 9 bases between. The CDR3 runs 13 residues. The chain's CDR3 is CASSSQGTYEQYF. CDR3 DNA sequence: TGTGCCAGCAGCTCACAGGGTACCTACGAGCAGTACTTC.

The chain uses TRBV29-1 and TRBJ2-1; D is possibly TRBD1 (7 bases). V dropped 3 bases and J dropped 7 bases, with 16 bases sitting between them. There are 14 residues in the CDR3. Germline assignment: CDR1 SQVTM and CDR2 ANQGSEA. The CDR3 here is CSVEEGQGGNEQFF. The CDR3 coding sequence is TGCAGCGTTGAGGAGGGGCAGGGGGGTAATGAGCAGTTCTTC.

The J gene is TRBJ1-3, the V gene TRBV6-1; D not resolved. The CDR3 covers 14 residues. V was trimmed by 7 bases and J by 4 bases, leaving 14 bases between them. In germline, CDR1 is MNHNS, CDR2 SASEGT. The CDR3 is CASTPGKTGNTIYF. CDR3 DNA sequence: TGTGCCAGCACCCCCGGGAAAACGGGAAACACCATATATTTT.

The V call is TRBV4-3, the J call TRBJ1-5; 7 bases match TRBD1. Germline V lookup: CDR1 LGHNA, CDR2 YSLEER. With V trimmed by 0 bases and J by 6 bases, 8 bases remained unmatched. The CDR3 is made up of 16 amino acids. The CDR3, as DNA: TGCGCCAGCAGCCAAGATTACGTCAGGGGGAGTCAGCCCCAGCATTTT. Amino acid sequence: CASSQDYVRGSQPQHF.